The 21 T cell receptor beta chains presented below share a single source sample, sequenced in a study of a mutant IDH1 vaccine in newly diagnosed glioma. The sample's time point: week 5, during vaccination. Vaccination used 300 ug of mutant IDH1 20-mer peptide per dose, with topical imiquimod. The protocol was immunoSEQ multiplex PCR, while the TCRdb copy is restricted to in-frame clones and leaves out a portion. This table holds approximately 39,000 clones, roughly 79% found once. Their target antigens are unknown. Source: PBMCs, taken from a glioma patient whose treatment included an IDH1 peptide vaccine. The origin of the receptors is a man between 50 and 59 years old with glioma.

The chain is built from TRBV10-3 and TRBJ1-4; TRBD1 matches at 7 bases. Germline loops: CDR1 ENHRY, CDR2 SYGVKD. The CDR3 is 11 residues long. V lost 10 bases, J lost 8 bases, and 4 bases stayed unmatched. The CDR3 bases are TGTGCCAGCCAGGGGGAGGAAAAACTGTTTTTT. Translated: CASQGEEKLFF.

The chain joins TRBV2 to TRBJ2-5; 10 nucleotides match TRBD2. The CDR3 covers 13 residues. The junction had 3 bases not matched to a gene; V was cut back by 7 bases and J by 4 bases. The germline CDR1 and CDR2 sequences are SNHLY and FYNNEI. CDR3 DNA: TGTGCCAGCAAAGCGGGGGGGACAGAGACCCAGTACTTC. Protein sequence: CASKAGGTETQYF.

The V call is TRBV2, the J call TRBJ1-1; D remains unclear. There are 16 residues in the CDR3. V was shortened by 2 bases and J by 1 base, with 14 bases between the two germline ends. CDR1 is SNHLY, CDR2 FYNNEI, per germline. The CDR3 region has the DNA TGTGCCAGCAGTGAAAGTGGTGCCAGTCAGAACACTGAAGCTTTCTTT. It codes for CASSESGASQNTEAFF.

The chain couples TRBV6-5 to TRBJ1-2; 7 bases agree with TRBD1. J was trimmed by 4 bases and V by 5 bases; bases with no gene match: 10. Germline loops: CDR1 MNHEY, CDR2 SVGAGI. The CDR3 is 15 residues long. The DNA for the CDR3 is TGTGCCAGCAGTCGGGACAGCCTTGGAGGCTATGGCTACACCTTC. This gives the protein CASSRDSLGGYGYTF.

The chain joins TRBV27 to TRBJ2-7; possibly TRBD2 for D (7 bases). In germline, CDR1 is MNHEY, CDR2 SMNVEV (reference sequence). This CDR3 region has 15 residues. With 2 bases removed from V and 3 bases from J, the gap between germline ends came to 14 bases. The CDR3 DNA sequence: TGTGCCAGCAGTTTACGGGGGGCTTGGGGCTACGAGCAGTACTTC. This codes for CASSLRGAWGYEQYF.

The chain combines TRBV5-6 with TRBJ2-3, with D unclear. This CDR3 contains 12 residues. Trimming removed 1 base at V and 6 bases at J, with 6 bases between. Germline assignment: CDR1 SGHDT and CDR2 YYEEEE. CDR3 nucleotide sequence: TGTGCCAGCAGCTTGATGGGGGATACGCAGTATTTT. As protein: CASSLMGDTQYF.

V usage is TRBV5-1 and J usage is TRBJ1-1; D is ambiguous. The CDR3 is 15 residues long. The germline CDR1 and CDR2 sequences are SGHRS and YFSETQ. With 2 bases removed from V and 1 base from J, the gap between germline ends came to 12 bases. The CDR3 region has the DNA TGCGCCAGCAGCTTTGAACAGCGTACGAACACTGAAGCTTTCTTT. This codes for CASSFEQRTNTEAFF.

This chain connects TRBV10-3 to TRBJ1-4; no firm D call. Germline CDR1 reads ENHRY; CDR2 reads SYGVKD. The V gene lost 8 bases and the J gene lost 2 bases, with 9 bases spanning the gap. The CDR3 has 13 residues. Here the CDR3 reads CAISATTNEKLFF. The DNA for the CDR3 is TGTGCCATCTCTGCTACGACTAATGAAAAACTGTTTTTT.

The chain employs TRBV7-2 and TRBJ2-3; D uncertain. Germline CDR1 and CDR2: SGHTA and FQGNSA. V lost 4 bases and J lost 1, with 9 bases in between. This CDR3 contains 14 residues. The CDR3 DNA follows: TGTGCCAGCAGCTCCGGACGGGGCACAGATACGCAGTATTTT. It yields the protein CASSSGRGTDTQYF.

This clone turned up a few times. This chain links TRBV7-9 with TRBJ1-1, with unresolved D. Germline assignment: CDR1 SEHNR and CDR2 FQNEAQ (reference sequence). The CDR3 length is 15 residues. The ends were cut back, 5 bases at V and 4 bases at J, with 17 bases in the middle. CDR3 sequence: CASSPPRREGTEAFF. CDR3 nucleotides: TGTGCCAGCAGCCCGCCTAGGAGGGAGGGCACTGAAGCTTTCTTT.

The CDR3 protein is CATSRLGTALAKNIQYF. In DNA, the CDR3 is TGTGCCACCAGCAGATTGGGGACAGCTCTAGCCAAAAACATTCAGTACTTC. V is TRBV15 and J is TRBJ2-4; 7 bases line up with TRBD1. The CDR3 loop spans 17 amino acids. Germline CDR1 reads LNHNV; CDR2 reads YYDKDF (reference sequence). Trimming removed 2 bases from V and 0 bases from J; junction bases left unmatched: 7.

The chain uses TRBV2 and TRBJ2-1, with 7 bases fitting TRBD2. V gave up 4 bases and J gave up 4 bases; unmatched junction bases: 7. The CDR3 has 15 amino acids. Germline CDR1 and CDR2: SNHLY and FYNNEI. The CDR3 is CASSAQRTSYNEQFF. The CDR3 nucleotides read TGTGCCAGCAGTGCCCAGAGGACTAGTTACAATGAGCAGTTCTTC.

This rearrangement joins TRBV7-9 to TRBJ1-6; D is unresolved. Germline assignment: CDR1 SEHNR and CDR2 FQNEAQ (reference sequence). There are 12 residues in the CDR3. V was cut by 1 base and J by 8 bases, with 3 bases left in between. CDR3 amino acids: CASSLGDSPLHF. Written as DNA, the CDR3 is TGTGCCAGCAGCTTAGGTGATTCACCCCTCCACTTT.

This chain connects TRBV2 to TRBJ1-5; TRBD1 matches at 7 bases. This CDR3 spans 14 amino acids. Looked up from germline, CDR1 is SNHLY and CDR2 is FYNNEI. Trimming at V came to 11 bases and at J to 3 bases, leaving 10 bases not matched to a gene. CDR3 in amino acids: CAAGGAFSNQPQHF. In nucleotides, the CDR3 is TGTGCCGCAGGGGGGGCTTTTTCCAATCAGCCCCAGCATTTT. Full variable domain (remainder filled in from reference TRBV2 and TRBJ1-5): EPEVTQTPSHQVTQMGQEVILRCVPISNHLYFYWYRQILGQKVEFLVSFYNNEISEKSEIFDDQFSVERPDGSNFTLKIRSTKLEDSAMYFCAAGGAFSNQPQHFGDGTRLSIL.

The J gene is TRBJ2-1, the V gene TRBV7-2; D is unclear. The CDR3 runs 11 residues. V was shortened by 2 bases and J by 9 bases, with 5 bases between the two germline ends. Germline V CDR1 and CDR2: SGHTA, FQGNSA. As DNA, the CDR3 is TGTGCCAGCAGCTTAACGACTGAGCAGTTCTTC. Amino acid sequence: CASSLTTEQFF.

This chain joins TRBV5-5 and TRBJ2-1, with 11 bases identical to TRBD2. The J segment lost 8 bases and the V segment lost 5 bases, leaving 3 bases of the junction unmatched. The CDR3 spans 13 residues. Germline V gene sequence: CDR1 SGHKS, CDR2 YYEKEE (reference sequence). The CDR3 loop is CASRIAGGHEQFF. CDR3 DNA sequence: TGTGCCAGCAGGATAGCGGGGGGGCATGAGCAGTTCTTC.

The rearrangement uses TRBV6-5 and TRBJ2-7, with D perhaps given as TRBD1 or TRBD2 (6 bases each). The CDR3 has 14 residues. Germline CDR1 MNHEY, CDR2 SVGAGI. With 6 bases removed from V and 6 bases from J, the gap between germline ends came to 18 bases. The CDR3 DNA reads TGTGCCAGCAGCCGCTCACCCGGGGGCTCCGAGCAGTACTTC. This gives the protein CASSRSPGGSEQYF.

This CDR3 reads CAWSPREETQYF. The CDR3 coding sequence is TGTGCCTGGAGCCCGAGGGAGGAGACCCAGTACTTC. The V gene is TRBV30, the J gene TRBJ2-5; D possibly corresponds to TRBD2 (5 bases). Germline V gene sequence: CDR1 GTSNPN, CDR2 SVGIG (reference sequence). Between the trimmed V and J ends, which lost 3 bases and 5 bases, there was a span of 10 bases. This CDR3 contains 12 residues.

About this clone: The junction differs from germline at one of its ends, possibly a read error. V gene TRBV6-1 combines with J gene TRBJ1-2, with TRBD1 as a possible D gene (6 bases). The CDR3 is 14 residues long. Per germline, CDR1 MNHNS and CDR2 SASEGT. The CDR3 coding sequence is TGTGCCAGCAGAGAAGGGGGGCTGAGCTATGGCTACACCTTC. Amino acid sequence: CASREGGLSYGYTF.

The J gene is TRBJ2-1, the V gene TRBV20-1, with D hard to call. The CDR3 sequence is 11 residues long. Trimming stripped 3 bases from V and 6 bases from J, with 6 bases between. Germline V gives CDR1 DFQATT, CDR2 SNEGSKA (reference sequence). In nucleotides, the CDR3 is TGCAGTGCTAGTGGAGCCAATGAGCAGTTCTTC. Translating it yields CSASGANEQFF.

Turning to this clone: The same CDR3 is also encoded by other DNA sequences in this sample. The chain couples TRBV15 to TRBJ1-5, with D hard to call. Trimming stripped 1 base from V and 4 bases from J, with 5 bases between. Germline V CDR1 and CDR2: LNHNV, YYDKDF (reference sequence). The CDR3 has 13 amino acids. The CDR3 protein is CATSRGGNQPQHF. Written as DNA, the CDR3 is TGTGCCACCAGCAGAGGAGGGAATCAGCCCCAGCATTTT.